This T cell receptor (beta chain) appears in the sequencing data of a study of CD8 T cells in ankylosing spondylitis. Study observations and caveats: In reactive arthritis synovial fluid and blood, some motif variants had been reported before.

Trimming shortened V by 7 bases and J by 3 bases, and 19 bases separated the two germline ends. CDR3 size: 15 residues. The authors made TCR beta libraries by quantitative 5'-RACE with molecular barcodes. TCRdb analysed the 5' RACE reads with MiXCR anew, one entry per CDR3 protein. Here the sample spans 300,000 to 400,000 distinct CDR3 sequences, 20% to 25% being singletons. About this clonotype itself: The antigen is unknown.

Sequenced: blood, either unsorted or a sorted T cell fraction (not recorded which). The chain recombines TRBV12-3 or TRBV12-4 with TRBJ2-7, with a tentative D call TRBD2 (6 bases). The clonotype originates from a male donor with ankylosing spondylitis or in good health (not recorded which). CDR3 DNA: TGTGCCAGCACCCCAAAGGGAGGTAGCCTCTACGAGCAGTACTTC. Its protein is CASTPKGGSLYEQYF.